The clone carrying this T cell receptor beta chain was seen more than once but under ten times. Its matching antigen is unknown. The source of the sample is a study of T-cell reconstitution after alpha-beta-depleted transplantation in children. Germline V CDR1 and CDR2: SEHNR, FQNEAQ (reference sequence). The CDR3 is 15 amino acids. V was shortened by 4 bases and J by 4 bases, with 14 bases between the two germline ends. It was with unique molecular identifiers that the TCRbeta library was prepared. TCRdb reanalysed the PCR reads using MiXCR and keeps one entry per CDR3 protein. The sample consists of almost 600,000 distinct CDR3 sequences, roughly 30% of them appearing once. Study-wide results and limits: The origin of high day-60 TCRbeta diversity in some patients lay in surviving recipient T cells and thymic progenitors. The study reportedly traced alpha-beta T cells about two months after transplant to several hundred expanded graft clones. T-cell counts and diversity at one year post-transplant came mainly from newly produced T cells.

The sample here was PBMCs, taken before TCRalphabeta/CD19-depleted stem cell transplant. The genes are TRBV7-9 and TRBJ2-1, with a weak D call TRBD2 (7 bases). The sequence was obtained from a boy under three years old with Wiskott-Aldrich syndrome, due to receive a stem cell transplant. The DNA for the CDR3 is TGTGCCAGCAGCTCAAGCGGGACATTTTACAATGAGCAGTTCTTC. Translation: CASSSSGTFYNEQFF.